Below, 7 T cell receptor beta chains from the same sample are listed, as sequenced in a study of human T cells and chemical hapten exposure. TCRdb fed the RACE reads into MiXCR, producing one record per CDR3 protein. There are approximately 90,000 distinct CDR3 sequences in the sample; about 8.5% occur only once, and just over 2.5% lies in the top ten. The time point: pre-sensitization, week 0. As to treatment: therapeutic diphenylcyclopropenone sensitization with weekly scalp DPC. The source material was whole blood, sampled in connection with sensitization to the hapten diphenylcyclopropenone (DPC). The source of these receptors is a man in his forties with alopecia areata. Some clones in this sample may be carry-over from other donors' samples.

The table lists this clonotype with many counts. The V gene is TRBV29-1, the J gene TRBJ2-7, with TRBD1 matching over 7 bases. Germline trimming cut 3 bases from V and 1 base from J; bases unmatched to any gene: 6. This CDR3 contains 14 residues. CDR1 and CDR2 (germline): SQVTM, ANQGSEA. CDR3 region: CSVEASGQSYEQYF. The CDR3 coding sequence is TGCAGCGTTGAGGCGTCGGGACAGTCCTACGAGCAGTACTTC.

This clonotype appeared many times. The chain uses TRBV9 and TRBJ1-2; TRBD1 agrees at 9 bases. Germline-derived CDR1 and CDR2 are SGDLS and YYNGEE. The CDR3 is 15 amino acids. V was pared by 5 bases and J by 7 bases, with 12 bases of the junction left unmatched. The CDR3 DNA follows: TGTGCCAGCAGTGCCACAGGGGGCCTCTTATCTGGCTACACCTTC. Its translation is CASSATGGLLSGYTF. The whole variable domain, remainder taken from reference TRBV9 and TRBJ1-2, is DSGVTQTPKHLITATGQRVTLRCSPRSGDLSVYWYQQSLDQGLQFLIQYYNGEERAKGNILERFSAQQFPDLHSELNLSSLELGDSALYFCASSATGGLLSGYTFGSGTRLTVV.

V usage is TRBV29-1 and J usage is TRBJ2-7, with D hard to call. The CDR3 totals 13 residues. Germline V gene lookup returns CDR1 SQVTM and CDR2 ANQGSEA. V dropped 4 bases and J dropped 2 bases, with 12 bases sitting between them. In DNA form, the CDR3 reads TGCAGCGTTGTTTGGGCCGAACCCTACGAGCAGTACTTC. Protein sequence: CSVVWAEPYEQYF.

This clonotype has only a few counts. This chain joins TRBV19 and TRBJ2-6; D not resolved. V dropped 5 bases and J dropped 1 base, with 9 bases sitting between them. The CDR3 covers 15 residues. The germline V gene has CDR1 LNHDA and CDR2 SQIVND (reference sequence). In DNA form, the CDR3 reads TGTGCCAGTAGTGTCGCCAGATCTGGGGCCAACGTCCTGACTTTC. Its translation is CASSVARSGANVLTF. Variable domain in full (rest from reference TRBV19 and TRBJ2-6): DGGITQSPKYLFRKEGQNVTLSCEQNLNHDAMYWYRQDPGQGLRLIYYSQIVNDFQKGDIAEGYSVSREKKESFPLTVTSAQKNPTAFYLCASSVARSGANVLTFGAGSRLTVL.

The chain recombines TRBV3-1 with TRBJ2-1, with 7 bases aligning to TRBD2. CDR3 length: 15 amino acids. In germline, CDR1 is LGHDT, CDR2 YNNKEL (reference sequence). The trim removed 5 bases at V and 0 bases at J, leaving 4 bases unmatched. The CDR3 sequence is CASSVRGNSYNEQFF. The DNA for the CDR3 is TGTGCCAGCAGCGTGCGGGGGAACTCCTACAATGAGCAGTTCTTC.

In this sample, this clonotype turned up many times. The rearrangement links TRBV20-1 to TRBJ2-7, with 7 nucleotides matching TRBD2. Trimming took 7 bases from V and 1 from J; bases not matched to a gene: 4. Germline V gene sequence: CDR1 DFQATT, CDR2 SNEGSKA (reference sequence). There are 12 residues in the CDR3. CDR3 residues: CSGSSGSYEQYF. CDR3 DNA: TGCAGTGGCTCTAGCGGTTCCTACGAGCAGTACTTC.

This clonotype was found a few times. CDR3 DNA: TGTGCCAGCCTTAGCCCCGGGACAGGGTACTACGAGCAGTACTTC. Protein product: CASLSPGTGYYEQYF. The chain couples TRBV28 to TRBJ2-7, with 9 bases aligning to TRBD1. This CDR3 comprises 15 residues. The germline V gene encodes CDR1 MDHEN and CDR2 SYDVKM. With V trimmed by 8 bases and J by 3 bases, 11 bases remained unmatched.